These 3 T cell receptor beta chains were all obtained from the same sample, sequenced in a study of cytomegalovirus exposure and HLA in healthy donors. 13 Jbeta primers and 60 Vbeta primers were used for the PCR. The protocol was immunoSEQ multiplex PCR, while the TCRdb copy is restricted to in-frame clones and leaves out a portion. In the table there are roughly 150,000 clones, more than 70% of which are singletons. Sequenced sample: PBMCs. The receptors were sampled from a male donor in good health and CMV-seronegative.

The chain carries TRBV6-4 and TRBJ2-5, with D possibly TRBD1 on 5 matching bases. Germline V gene lookup returns CDR1 MRHNA and CDR2 SNTAGT. The CDR3 totals 12 residues. Trimming removed 10 bases from V and 5 bases from J, with 14 bases in between. The chain's CDR3 is CATRALGETQYF. The CDR3, as DNA: TGTGCCACCAGGGCCCTGGGCGAGACCCAGTACTTC.

V and J are TRBV9 and TRBJ1-2, with D uncertain. V lost 1 base and J 4 bases, leaving 14 bases between the germline ends. Germline loops: CDR1 SGDLS, CDR2 YYNGEE. The length of the CDR3 is 15 residues. The CDR3 sequence is CASSVREGPVYGYTF. The CDR3 region has the DNA TGTGCCAGCAGCGTACGTGAGGGCCCAGTCTATGGCTACACCTTC.

The chain joins TRBV18 to TRBJ1-5, with D possibly matching TRBD1 (6 bases). The germline V gene has CDR1 KGHSH and CDR2 LQKENI. V was shortened by 3 bases and J by 3 bases, with 15 bases between the two germline ends. The CDR3 loop spans 16 amino acids. CDR3 bases: TGTGCCAGCTCACCCCCAGGGGTGGCCCTCAATCAGCCCCAGCATTTT. It yields the protein CASSPPGVALNQPQHF.